This record looks at one TCR beta chain sequence and its context. Its antigen is not known. This sample is part of a study of cytomegalovirus exposure and HLA in healthy donors. Study-level results: One later analysis reportedly identified an Asian-associated ancestry cluster that showed fewer N-insertions than the roughly 600-donor mean. In a later analysis, the majority of CMV-associated beta chains seemingly showed HLA restriction.

At the time of sampling, donors were nominally healthy, though unrecorded immune exposures were likely. Use of 60 Vbeta and 13 Jbeta primers characterized the PCR. Generated by immunoSEQ multiplex PCR, the TCRdb table keeps only in-frame clones and is missing some. The sample holds about 180,000 clones; about three quarters are singletons and the top ten take roughly 1.4%. V was trimmed by 3 bases and J by 1 base, leaving 9 bases between them. Looked up from germline, CDR1 is LNHNV and CDR2 is YYDKDF (reference sequence). This CDR3 is built from 14 residues. This rearrangement joins TRBV15 to TRBJ1-1; D is uncertain. Material for sequencing was PBMCs. This TCR derives from a man between 18 and 35 years old in good health and CMV-seronegative. CDR3 sequence reads: CATSRALANTEAFF. Here the CDR3 DNA reads TGTGCCACCAGCAGGGCCCTAGCGAACACTGAAGCTTTCTTT.